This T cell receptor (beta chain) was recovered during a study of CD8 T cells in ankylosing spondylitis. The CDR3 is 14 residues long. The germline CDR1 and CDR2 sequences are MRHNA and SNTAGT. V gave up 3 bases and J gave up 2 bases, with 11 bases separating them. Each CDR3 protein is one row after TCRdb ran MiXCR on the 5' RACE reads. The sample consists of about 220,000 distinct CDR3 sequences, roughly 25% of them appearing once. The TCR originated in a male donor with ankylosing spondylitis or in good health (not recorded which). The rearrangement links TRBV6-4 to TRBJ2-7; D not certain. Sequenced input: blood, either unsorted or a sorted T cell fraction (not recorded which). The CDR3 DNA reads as TGTGCCAGCAGTGAGGTCCGCCCCCCCTACGAGCAGTACTTC. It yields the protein CASSEVRPPYEQYF.